This entry describes one T cell receptor beta chain. Its target is unknown. The sample belongs to a study of CD4+ T cells in melanoma. Study results and caveats: A reported correlation linked neoantigen-specific CD4+ T cells to CD8+, macrophage and B cell function. Reportedly, melanoma neoantigen-specific CD4+ T cells showed varied differentiation states.

Assay: immunoSEQ multiplex PCR; the TCRdb copy retains only in-frame clones and omits some. This sample yields around 6,500 clones, of which approximately 70% are seen a single time; under 25% belongs to the top ten. The CDR3 is 14 residues long. Germline CDR1 SGDLS, CDR2 YYNGEE. Trimming at V came to 3 bases and at J to 2 bases, leaving 3 bases not matched to a gene. This rearrangement joins TRBV9 to TRBJ2-7; 9 bases match TRBD1. Sequenced material: cells from a culture (not recorded whether cultured in vitro). The clonotype originates from a human donor with melanoma. Here the CDR3 DNA reads TGTGCCAGCAGCGGCGGGGACAGGGCCTACGAGCAGTACTTC. Its protein is CASSGGDRAYEQYF.